This T cell receptor (beta chain) came from a study of long-term antiretroviral therapy in people with HIV. Version v3.0 of the immunoSEQ assay ran at survey level. Produced via immunoSEQ multiplex PCR; TCRdb's table is partial and in-frame only. The sample records about 31,000 clones, 75% to 95% being singletons. Study-wide results and caveats: Clonal populations expanded prior to ART predominated within the repertoire at all time points. Missing from the dataset were any data on ART adherence, viral resistance or therapy changes. The study found narrower CDR3 length ranges in HIV repertoires than in controls.

V trimming: 6 bases; J trimming: 5 bases; junction bases outside the gene matches: 10. Germline loops: CDR1 SGHRS, CDR2 YFSETQ. The CDR3 has 18 residues. A remark on this clone: Its antigen is currently unknown.

Material: unsorted PBMCs, obtained about 5.5 years after starting antiretroviral therapy. The receptor was derived from a woman aged 40-49 years with HIV. V and J are TRBV5-1 and TRBJ2-2, with 16 bases lining up with TRBD2. DNA of the CDR3: TGCGCCAGCACCCTTCGTGGGACTAGCGGGGGGGGAACCGGGGAGCTGTTTTTT. Its translation: CASTLRGTSGGGTGELFF.